The 9 T cell receptor beta chains below come from one sample, sequenced in a study of T-cell memory formation after mild COVID-19 (dated by TCRdb to the early 2020s). Libraries were constructed by 5' RACE. Reads for this sample came from an Illumina NovaSeq 6000. The raw public reads went through TCRdb reprocessing: fastp at Q25, MiXCR clone calling, in-frame beta chains kept. Merged by CDR3 protein, the rows form single entries marked with the most common genes and DNA. The sample table lists 250,000 to 350,000 distinct CDR3 sequences, 15% to 20% of them with a count of one. The ten largest clones take up 21% of the sample. Specimen: PBMCs or a T cell subset sorted from them (not recorded which). Source of these receptors: a man aged 18 to 30 who had mild COVID-19 (a few samples of this study predate the infection). The sample titles of this study are shuffled in the database, so cell type and time point are left out; the donor was told from shared clones.

This chain joins TRBV6-6 and TRBJ2-3, with 7 bases matching TRBD2. The germline CDR1 and CDR2 sequences are MNHNY and SVGAGI (reference sequence). V was clipped by 2 bases and J by 0 bases; unmatched bases: 5. The CDR3 contains 16 residues. The CDR3 DNA reads TGTGCCAGCAGTTACCCCCGGGGGGACAGCACAGATACGCAGTATTTT. The encoded protein is CASSYPRGDSTDTQYF.

The sample holds a few counts of this clonotype. In DNA form, the CDR3 reads TGCGCCAGCAGCTTGTTTGCGGGGGCCCACTCCGAGCAGTACGTC. As protein: CASSLFAGAHSEQYV. The chain carries TRBV5-1 and TRBJ2-7, with a weak D call TRBD2 (7 bases). The CDR3 extends over 15 amino acids. Trimming took 1 base from V and 6 from J, leaving 17 bases between them. Germline values: CDR1 SGHRS, CDR2 YFSETQ.

This clonotype was observed a few times. The chain has TRBV20-1 and TRBJ2-7; D not certain. CDR1 is DFQATT and CDR2 is SNEGSKA in the germline V gene (reference sequence). Trimming removed 6 bases at V and 3 bases at J, with 9 bases between. CDR3 length equals 11 residues. In DNA, the CDR3 is TGCAGTGCCCTACAGCACTACGAGCAGTACTTC. Translated: CSALQHYEQYF.

The chain has TRBV7-9 and TRBJ1-6, with 8 bases matching TRBD1. CDR3 length: 15 amino acids. Germline values: CDR1 SEHNR, CDR2 FQNEAQ (reference sequence). J was trimmed by 8 bases and V by 5 bases; bases with no gene match: 8. The CDR3 DNA follows: TGTGCCAGCAGCCGGTGGGCAGGGGGCGATTCACCCCTCCACTTT. Its protein is CASSRWAGGDSPLHF.

There are a few counts of this clonotype. The gene calls are TRBV12-3 or TRBV12-4 and TRBJ1-1, with D possibly TRBD1 on 5 matching bases. The CDR3 runs to 15 residues. V was cut by 1 base and J by 5 bases, with 14 bases left in between. The CDR3 nucleotides read TGTGCCAGCAGTTTAGACAGGCCATCAGGGACTGAAGCTTTCTTT. Amino acid sequence: CASSLDRPSGTEAFF.

This chain joins TRBV12-3 or TRBV12-4 and TRBJ2-2; 8 nucleotides line up with TRBD1. V trimming: 6 bases; J trimming: 5 bases; junction bases outside the gene matches: 14. The CDR3 covers 17 residues. The CDR3: CASSPRGRGRRTGELFF. In DNA form, the CDR3 reads TGTGCCAGCAGCCCTCGAGGCAGGGGGCGTAGGACCGGGGAGCTGTTTTTT.

The rearrangement links TRBV4-1 to TRBJ2-5; D is unresolved. The CDR3 contains 13 residues. The V gene lost 3 bases and the J gene lost 3 bases, with 8 bases spanning the gap. Per the germline V gene, CDR1 is MGHRA and CDR2 is YSYEKL. In nucleotides, the CDR3 is TGCGCCAGCAGCCAGGCTCCCAAAGAGACCCAGTACTTC. Its translation: CASSQAPKETQYF.

V and J are TRBV19 and TRBJ2-1; 9 bases are a match to TRBD1. CDR3 length: 15 residues. V shed 5 bases and J 7 bases; nucleotides not matched to a gene: 9. Germline values: CDR1 LNHDA, CDR2 SQIVND (reference sequence). The CDR3 DNA follows: TGTGCCAGTAGTTATGTCGGGACAGGGTCTAATGAGCAGTTCTTC. This gives the protein CASSYVGTGSNEQFF. Full variable domain (rest looked up from reference TRBV19 and TRBJ2-1): DGGITQSPKYLFRKEGQNVTLSCEQNLNHDAMYWYRQDPGQGLRLIYYSQIVNDFQKGDIAEGYSVSREKKESFPLTVTSAQKNPTAFYLCASSYVGTGSNEQFFGPGTRLTVL.

V is TRBV3-1 and J is TRBJ2-3, with D perhaps matching TRBD1 (5 bases). CDR1 is LGHDT and CDR2 is YNNKEL in the germline V gene (reference sequence). The V gene lost 3 bases and the J gene lost 6 bases, with 7 bases spanning the gap. The CDR3 covers 12 residues. The CDR3 sequence: CASSHNRDTQYF. The CDR3 bases are TGTGCCAGCAGCCACAACAGGGATACGCAGTATTTT.